This T cell receptor beta chain was observed in a study of PD-1 blockade in classical Hodgkin lymphoma. Method: immunoSEQ multiplex PCR; TCRdb's copy keeps in-frame clones and lacks some. The sample holds 15,000 to 20,000 clones, around 75% seen once. The CDR3 loop spans 14 amino acids. Germline V gene sequence: CDR1 SQVTM, CDR2 ANQGSEA. Trimming left V 3 bases short and J 4 bases short, with 16 bases between. Every patient had relapsed following autologous stem cell transplantation, and cohorts differed in brentuximab vedotin exposure. Sequenced material: peripheral blood mononuclear cells (PBMCs), taken at baseline. This sequence was found in a human donor with classical Hodgkin lymphoma. The chain combines TRBV29-1 with TRBJ2-7; D is perhaps TRBD1 (6 bases). The CDR3 region has the DNA TGCAGCGTTGACCAGGGGTCGGGCTTGTACGAGCAGTACTTC. It translates to CSVDQGSGLYEQYF.